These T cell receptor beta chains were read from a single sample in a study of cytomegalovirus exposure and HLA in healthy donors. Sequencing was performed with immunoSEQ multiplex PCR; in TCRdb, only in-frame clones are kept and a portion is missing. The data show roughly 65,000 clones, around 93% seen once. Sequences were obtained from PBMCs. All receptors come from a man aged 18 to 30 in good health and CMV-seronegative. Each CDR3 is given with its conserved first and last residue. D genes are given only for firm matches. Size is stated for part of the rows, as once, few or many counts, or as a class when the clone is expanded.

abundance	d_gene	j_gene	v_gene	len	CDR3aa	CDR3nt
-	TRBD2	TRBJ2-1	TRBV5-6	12	CASSFPGLGPVF	TGTGCCAGCAGCTTCCCGGGACTAGGCCCTGTCTTC
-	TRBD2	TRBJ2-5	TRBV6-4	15	CASSPEIAGQETQYF	TGTGCCAGCAGCCCCGAGATAGCGGGGCAGGAGACCCAGTACTTC
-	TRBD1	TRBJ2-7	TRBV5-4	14	CASRQQGKSYEQYF	TGTGCCAGCAGACAACAGGGGAAATCCTACGAGCAGTACTTC
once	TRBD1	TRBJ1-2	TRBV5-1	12	CASSSTGYGYTF	TGCGCCAGCAGCTCGACAGGGTATGGCTACACCTTC
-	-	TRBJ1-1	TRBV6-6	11	CASSYTGVAFF	TGTGCCAGCAGTTACACGGGGGTAGCTTTCTTT
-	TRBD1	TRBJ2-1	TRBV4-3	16	CASSQESGGSYNEQFF	TGCGCCAGCAGCCAAGAATCAGGGGGAAGCTACAATGAGCAGTTCTTC
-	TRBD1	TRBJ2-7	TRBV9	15	CASSVWDRGPHEQYF	TGTGCCAGCAGCGTATGGGACAGGGGGCCCCACGAGCAGTACTTC
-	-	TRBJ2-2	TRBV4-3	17	CASSPSGSSENTGELFF	TGCGCCAGCAGCCCCAGTGGATCTAGCGAGAACACCGGGGAGCTGTTTTTT
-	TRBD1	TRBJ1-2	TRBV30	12	CAWDRGRDGYTF	TGTGCCTGGGACAGGGGTAGGGATGGCTACACCTTC
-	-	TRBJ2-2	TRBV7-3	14	CASSSMGQVGELFF	TGTGCCAGCAGCTCGATGGGACAAGTCGGGGAGCTGTTTTTT
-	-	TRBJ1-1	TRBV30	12	CAWSQGSARAFF	TGTGCCTGGAGTCAGGGGTCCGCTAGGGCTTTCTTT
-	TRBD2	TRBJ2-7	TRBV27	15	CASSPAGALGYEQYF	TGTGCCAGCAGTCCAGCGGGGGCGCTGGGGTACGAGCAGTACTTC
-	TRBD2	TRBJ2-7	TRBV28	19	CASSLPPGLAGERAYEQYF	TGTGCCAGCAGTCTACCGCCGGGACTAGCGGGAGAACGGGCCTACGAGCAGTACTTC
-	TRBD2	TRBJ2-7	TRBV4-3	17	CASSQAHLAGVFYEQYF	TGCGCCAGCAGCCAAGCCCATCTAGCGGGAGTTTTCTACGAGCAGTACTTC
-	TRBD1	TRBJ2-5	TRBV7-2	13	CASSFDRDKLQYF	TGTGCCAGCAGCTTCGACAGGGACAAATTGCAGTACTTC
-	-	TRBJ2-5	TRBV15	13	CATSRESRETQYF	TGTGCCACCAGCAGAGAATCTAGAGAGACCCAGTACTTC
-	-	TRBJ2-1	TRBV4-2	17	CASSQDSVASRYNEQFF	TGTGCCAGCAGCCAAGATTCCGTGGCTAGCAGATACAATGAGCAGTTCTTC
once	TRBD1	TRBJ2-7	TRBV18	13	CASSPGQSYEQYF	TGTGCCAGCTCACCGGGACAGAGCTACGAGCAGTACTTC